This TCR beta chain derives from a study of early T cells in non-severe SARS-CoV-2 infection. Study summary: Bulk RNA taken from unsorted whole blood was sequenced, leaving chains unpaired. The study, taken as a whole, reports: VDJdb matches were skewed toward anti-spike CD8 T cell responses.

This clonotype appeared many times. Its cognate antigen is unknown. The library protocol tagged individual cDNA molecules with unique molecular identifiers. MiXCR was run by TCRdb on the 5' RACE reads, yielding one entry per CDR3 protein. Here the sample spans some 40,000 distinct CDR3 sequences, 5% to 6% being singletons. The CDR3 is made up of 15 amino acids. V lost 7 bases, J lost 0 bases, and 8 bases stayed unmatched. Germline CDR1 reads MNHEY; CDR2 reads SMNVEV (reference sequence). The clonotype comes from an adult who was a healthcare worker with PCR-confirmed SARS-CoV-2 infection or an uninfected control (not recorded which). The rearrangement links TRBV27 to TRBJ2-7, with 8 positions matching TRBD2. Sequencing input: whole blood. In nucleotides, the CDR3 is TGTGCCAGCACCCCCCTAGCGGGTAGCTCCTACGAGCAGTACTTC. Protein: CASTPLAGSSYEQYF.